This passage covers 13 T cell receptor beta chains from one sample sequenced in a study of OX40 agonist ivuxolimab in advanced cancers. Data came from immunoSEQ multiplex PCR; TCRdb stores just in-frame clones and leaves some out. The table has roughly 60,000 clones, about 90% seen once. This specimen was CD4+ or CD8+ T cells sorted from blood, taken in a trial of the OX40 agonist ivuxolimab. The receptor set was obtained from an adult with an advanced solid tumor such as melanoma, head and neck, liver or kidney cancer.

CDR3 in amino acids: CASKQDLYRDTQYF. CDR3 nucleotide sequence: TGCGCCAGCAAACAGGATCTCTATCGGGATACGCAGTATTTT. V and J are TRBV5-1 and TRBJ2-3, with a tentative D call TRBD1 (5 bases). The CDR3 is 14 amino acids. The germline gives CDR1 SGHRS, CDR2 YFSETQ. V was cut by 6 bases and J by 6 bases, with 17 bases left in between.

This sequence joins TRBV11-2 and TRBJ1-5; D remains unclear. V lost 5 bases, J lost 0 bases, and 14 bases lay in between. Looked up from germline, CDR1 is SGHAT and CDR2 is FQNNGV. The CDR3 loop spans 16 amino acids. CDR3 coding DNA: TGTGCCAGCAGCCAAGTAATTGGGTATAGCAATCAGCCCCAGCATTTT. As protein: CASSQVIGYSNQPQHF. Complete variable domain (other parts from reference TRBV11-2 and TRBJ1-5): EAGVAQSPRYKIIEKRQSVAFWCNPISGHATLYWYQQILGQGPKLLIQFQNNGVVDDSQLPKDRFSAERLKGVDSTLKIQPAKLEDSAVYLCASSQVIGYSNQPQHFGDGTRLSIL.

J is TRBJ2-1 and V is TRBV6-5; the match to TRBD2 covers 10 bases. The CDR3 spans 14 residues. After removal of 6 bases from V and 4 bases from J, the junction contained 3 bases not matched to a gene. Germline CDR1 is MNHEY and CDR2 is SVGAGI. The CDR3 is CASSPGLAYNEQFF. The CDR3 bases are TGTGCCAGCAGCCCGGGACTAGCGTACAATGAGCAGTTCTTC.

Remarks on this clone: Other DNA sequences from this sample encode an identical CDR3 as well. The chain recombines TRBV11-2 with TRBJ2-2; D call uncertain. V was clipped by 5 bases and J by 1 base, with 8 bases between them. The CDR3 length is 14 residues. CDR1 and CDR2 (germline): SGHAT, FQNNGV. The CDR3 DNA follows: TGTGCCAGCAGCCATCAGAGGAACACCGGGGAGCTGTTTTTT. This translates into CASSHQRNTGELFF.

The chain combines TRBV10-1 with TRBJ2-2; 12 bases match TRBD2. V lost 4 bases to trimming and J lost 6 bases; unmatched junction nucleotides: 6. The CDR3 is 16 residues long. Germline assignment: CDR1 WNHNN and CDR2 SYGVQD (reference sequence). The CDR3 nucleotides are TGCGCCAGCAGTGGACTAGCGGGAGCATCCTCCGGGGAGCTGTTTTTT. This codes for CASSGLAGASSGELFF.

The chain links TRBV7-2 to TRBJ2-7, with TRBD2 matching 7 bases. Germline CDR1 is SGHTA and CDR2 is FQGNSA. The J segment lost 4 bases and the V segment lost 4 bases, leaving 10 bases of the junction unmatched. CDR3 length equals 15 residues. The CDR3: CASSSGIAGFYEQYF. CDR3 coding DNA: TGTGCCAGCAGCTCGGGAATAGCGGGCTTTTACGAGCAGTACTTC. The variable domain in full, completed from reference TRBV7-2 and TRBJ2-7, reads GAGVSQSPSNKVTEKGKDVELRCDPISGHTALYWYRQSLGQGLEFLIYFQGNSAPDKSGLPSDRFSAERTGGSVSTLTIQRTQQEDSAVYLCASSSGIAGFYEQYFGPGTRLTVT.

This rearrangement joins TRBV27 to TRBJ1-4; D gene unclear. Germline V gene sequence: CDR1 MNHEY, CDR2 SMNVEV (reference sequence). V was shortened by 6 bases and J by 1 base, with 15 bases between the two germline ends. This CDR3 is 16 amino acids long. CDR3 in amino acids: CASRTKPDLTNEKLFF. In DNA, the CDR3 is TGTGCCAGCAGAACTAAACCGGACCTAACTAATGAAAAACTGTTTTTT. The whole variable domain, remainder taken from reference TRBV27 and TRBJ1-4, is EAQVTQNPRYLITVTGKKLTVTCSQNMNHEYMSWYRQDPGLGLRQIYYSMNVEVTDKGDVPEGYKVSRKEKRNFPLILESPSPNQTSLYFCASRTKPDLTNEKLFFGSGTQLSVL.

This clone was counted only a few times. This sequence joins TRBV28 and TRBJ2-7; tentatively, D is TRBD2 (5 bases). V lost 7 bases and J 3 bases, leaving 13 bases between the germline ends. The CDR3 sequence is 13 residues long. Germline values: CDR1 MDHEN, CDR2 SYDVKM. The CDR3 sequence is CASIKGLGYEQYF. CDR3 sequence (DNA): TGTGCCAGCATAAAAGGACTGGGCTACGAGCAGTACTTC.

The chain uses TRBV15 and TRBJ2-7; 7 bases are shared with TRBD1. The CDR3 length is 14 residues. CDR1 LNHNV and CDR2 YYDKDF come from the germline V gene (reference sequence). The ends lost 0 bases at V and 3 bases at J; junction bases unmatched: 2. DNA of the CDR3: TGTGCCACCAGCAGAGACAGGGGGAACTACGAGCAGTACTTC. Encoded protein: CATSRDRGNYEQYF. The whole variable domain, filled in from reference TRBV15 and TRBJ2-7, reads DAMVIQNPRYQVTQFGKPVTLSCSQTLNHNVMYWYQQKSSQAPKLLFHYYDKDFNNEADTPDNFQSRRPNTSFCFLDIRSPGLGDTAMYLCATSRDRGNYEQYFGPGTRLTVT.

The chain employs TRBV19 and TRBJ2-5; 8 bases are a match to TRBD2. V trimming: 4 bases; J trimming: 5 bases; junction bases outside the gene matches: 15. CDR3 length: 17 residues. Germline assignment: CDR1 LNHDA and CDR2 SQIVND (reference sequence). In nucleotides, the CDR3 is TGTGCCAGTAGTAGAACAGCGGGAGTGTCTCGTGGGGAGACCCAGTACTTC. Translated, it gives CASSRTAGVSRGETQYF.

The chain is built from TRBV9 and TRBJ2-5; D possibly corresponds to TRBD1 (6 bases). Deletions cut 0 bases from V and 1 base from J, with 13 bases between. The germline V gene has CDR1 SGDLS and CDR2 YYNGEE. The CDR3 sequence is 16 residues long. CDR3 in amino acids: CASSVGGGRGQETQYF. Here the CDR3 DNA reads TGTGCCAGCAGCGTAGGGGGTGGCAGGGGCCAAGAGACCCAGTACTTC.

This chain uses TRBV10-1 with TRBJ2-3; 11 nucleotides align to TRBD2. CDR1 and CDR2 (germline): WNHNN, SYGVQD (reference sequence). With V trimmed by 4 bases and J by 5 bases, 8 bases remained unmatched. CDR3 length: 16 amino acids. The DNA of the CDR3 is TGCGCCAGCAGTGGTAGCGGGAGGGCCGATGGAGATACGCAGTATTTT. This translates into CASSGSGRADGDTQYF.

For this clone: The sample carries other DNA sequences with the same CDR3. The genes are TRBV18 and TRBJ2-7; 8 bases fit TRBD1. The germline gives CDR1 KGHSH, CDR2 LQKENI. The CDR3 covers 12 residues. Germline trimming cut 5 bases from V and 5 bases from J; bases unmatched to any gene: 2. Written as DNA, the CDR3 is TGTGCCAGCTCAATACAGGGGGACGAGCAGTACTTC. This translates into CASSIQGDEQYF.